The source of this TCR beta chain is a study of early T cells in non-severe SARS-CoV-2 infection. The sample holds many counts of this clonotype. The protocol attached unique molecular identifiers to individual cDNA molecules. One entry per CDR3 protein, called by TCRdb with MiXCR from the 5' RACE reads. The sample lists about 26,000 distinct CDR3 sequences, 4% to 5% seen once, with 3.5% to 4.5% in the top ten. The source material was whole blood. This receptor was identified in an adult who was a healthcare worker with PCR-confirmed SARS-CoV-2 infection or an uninfected control (not recorded which).

The DNA of the CDR3 is TGTGCCAGCAGCTTAGTCCAAACCTCCGAGCAGTACTTC. This codes for CASSLVQTSEQYF. V and J are TRBV7-9 and TRBJ2-7, with D hard to call. V was trimmed by 1 base and J by 6 bases, leaving 10 bases between them. The CDR3 spans 13 residues. Looked up from germline, CDR1 is SEHNR and CDR2 is FQNEAQ (reference sequence).